The present TCR beta chain was sequenced within a study of shared clonotypes between healthy human individuals. Study at large: Donors consisted of a couple of women and a few men between 18 and 49. For every donor, three CD4 naive, three CD4 memory, two CD8 naive and one CD8 memory plates were used. Study-level findings and limits: Specimens sampled were limited to blood, with tissue repertoires likely differing.

Genomic DNA of each subset was evenly split across several immunoSEQ plates. Clones were read by immunoSEQ multiplex PCR, and TCRdb kept only the in-frame ones, dropping some. The data show about 610,000 clones, roughly 97% seen once. Germline V gives CDR1 MGHDK, CDR2 SYGVNS. V gave up 2 bases and J gave up 5 bases; unmatched junction bases: 5. The CDR3 has 16 amino acids. As regards this clone: Its antigen is not identified.

The chain carries TRBV25-1 and TRBJ2-3, with 12 bases fitting TRBD2. Sequencing was done on a sample of naive CD4+ T cells sorted from blood. As for subset: CD45RA+ positively selected. This sequence was found in a woman under 40 in good health. CDR3 amino acids: CASSEGLAGHRDTQYF. For the CDR3, the DNA is TGTGCCAGCAGTGAAGGACTAGCGGGACACAGAGATACGCAGTATTTT.